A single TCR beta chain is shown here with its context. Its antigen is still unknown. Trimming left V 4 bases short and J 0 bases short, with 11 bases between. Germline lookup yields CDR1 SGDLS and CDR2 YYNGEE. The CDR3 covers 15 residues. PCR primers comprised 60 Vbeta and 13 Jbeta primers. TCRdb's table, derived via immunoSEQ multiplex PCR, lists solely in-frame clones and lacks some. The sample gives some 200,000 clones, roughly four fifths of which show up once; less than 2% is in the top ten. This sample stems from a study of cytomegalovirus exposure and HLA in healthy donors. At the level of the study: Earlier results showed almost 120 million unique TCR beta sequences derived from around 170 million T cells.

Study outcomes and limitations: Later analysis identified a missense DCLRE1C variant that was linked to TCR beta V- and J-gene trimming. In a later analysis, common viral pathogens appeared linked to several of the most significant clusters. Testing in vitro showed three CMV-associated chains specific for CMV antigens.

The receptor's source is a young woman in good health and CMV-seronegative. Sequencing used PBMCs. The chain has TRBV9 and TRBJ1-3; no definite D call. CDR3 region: CASSSTRVSGNTIYF. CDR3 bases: TGTGCCAGCAGCTCCACCCGGGTCTCTGGAAACACCATATATTTT.